These 24 T cell receptor beta chains came from one sample sequenced in a study of OX40 agonist ivuxolimab in advanced cancers. Profiling relied on immunoSEQ multiplex PCR, and the TCRdb table lists in-frame clones only, not all of them. Of fewer than 90,000 clones listed, over 90% were seen once; the top ten hold over 5%. The source was CD4+ or CD8+ T cells sorted from blood, collected in a trial of the OX40 agonist ivuxolimab. These TCRs come from an adult with an advanced solid tumor such as melanoma, head and neck, liver or kidney cancer.

A single count supports this clone. The gene calls are TRBV27 and TRBJ1-1, with D uncertain. The length of the CDR3 is 12 residues. V was pared by 10 bases and J by 1 base, with 10 bases between. Germline V CDR1 and CDR2: MNHEY, SMNVEV (reference sequence). The CDR3 protein is CATYRSNTEAFF. CDR3 coding DNA: TGTGCCACCTATAGATCGAACACTGAAGCTTTCTTT.

The J gene is TRBJ2-3, the V gene TRBV12-1; the table's D gene call, TRBD2, was not cross checked with the DNA. TRBV12-1 is recorded as a pseudogene. The CDR3 runs to 19 residues. CDR3 in amino acids: CASSFPRLAGGHSTDTQYF. CDR3 sequence (DNA): TGTGCCAGCAGCTTCCCAAGACTAGCGGGAGGACATAGCACAGATACGCAGTATTTT.

The chain joins TRBV9 to TRBJ2-3, with 9 bases fitting TRBD2. Germline-derived CDR1 and CDR2 are SGDLS and YYNGEE. V lost 3 bases and J lost 3; bases outside the gene matches: 5. The CDR3 is made up of 15 amino acids. The DNA for the CDR3 is TGTGCCAGCAGCGGAAGCGGGGGGTCGACAGATACGCAGTATTTT. Its protein is CASSGSGGSTDTQYF.

The chain uses TRBV2 and TRBJ2-7, with TRBD1 as a possible D gene (6 bases). The CDR3 has 12 amino acids. Germline-derived CDR1 and CDR2 are SNHLY and FYNNEI. V lost 6 bases and J lost 2, with 8 bases in between. The CDR3 coding sequence is TGTGCCAGCAGCCCAGGGGCCTACGAGCAGTACTTC. Protein sequence: CASSPGAYEQYF. The full variable domain, in which reference TRBV2 and TRBJ2-7 provide the parts outside the CDR3, is EPEVTQTPSHQVTQMGQEVILRCVPISNHLYFYWYRQILGQKVEFLVSFYNNEISEKSEIFDDQFSVERPDGSNFTLKIRSTKLEDSAMYFCASSPGAYEQYFGPGTRLTVT.

The chain recombines TRBV5-1 with TRBJ2-7; 7 bases match TRBD1. The CDR3 is 17 amino acids. The germline V gene has CDR1 SGHRS and CDR2 YFSETQ. V lost 1 base, J lost 2 bases, and 12 bases stayed unmatched. The CDR3, as DNA: TGCGCCAGCAGCTTGATCGGTGGCGCCGGACAGGCCTACGAGCAGTACTTC. This encodes CASSLIGGAGQAYEQYF.

The rearrangement joins TRBV9 to TRBJ2-3; D is unclear. The CDR3 runs to 14 residues. CDR1 and CDR2 from the germline V gene are SGDLS and YYNGEE. Trimming left V 0 bases short and J 0 bases short, with 5 bases between. The CDR3 sequence is CASSVARSTDTQYF. The CDR3 region has the DNA TGTGCCAGCAGCGTAGCCAGGAGCACAGATACGCAGTATTTT.

The chain has TRBV27 and TRBJ2-2; tentatively, D is TRBD1 (6 bases). V was pared by 8 bases and J by 0 bases, with 16 bases between. CDR1 and CDR2 (germline): MNHEY, SMNVEV (reference sequence). This CDR3 spans 16 amino acids. In nucleotides, the CDR3 is TGTGCCAGCGGGTCGGTTGACAGGACGAACACCGGGGAGCTGTTTTTT. This codes for CASGSVDRTNTGELFF.

The rearrangement uses TRBV7-6 and TRBJ2-3; D gene uncertain. The CDR3 runs 16 residues. CDR1 and CDR2 from the germline V gene are SGHVS and FNYEAQ. The V and J ends lost 0 bases and 2 bases respectively, with 12 bases between them. The DNA for the CDR3 is TGTGCCAGCAGCTTAGCGTTGGTGGAGCTCACAGATACGCAGTATTTT. Translating gives CASSLALVELTDTQYF.

In this sample, this clone turned up once. The genes are TRBV13 and TRBJ2-1; TRBD2 matches 8 bases. Germline assignment: CDR1 PRHDT and CDR2 FYEKMQ (reference sequence). The CDR3 spans 16 residues. V shed 4 bases, J shed 4 bases, and the junction held 9 bases outside the gene matches. For the CDR3, the DNA is TGTGCCAGCAGCTCCAAAGCGGGAGCGAAATACAATGAGCAGTTCTTC. This encodes CASSSKAGAKYNEQFF.

The J gene is TRBJ1-2, the V gene TRBV5-4; D is undetermined. The germline CDR1 and CDR2 sequences are SGHNT and YYREEE (reference sequence). V lost 0 bases, J lost 4 bases, and 7 bases lay in between. The CDR3 totals 13 residues. CDR3 amino acids: CASSLEGSYGYTF. The CDR3 DNA is TGTGCCAGCAGCTTGGAAGGGTCCTATGGCTACACCTTC.

V usage is TRBV28 and J usage is TRBJ1-2; D remains ambiguous. Germline CDR1 reads MDHEN; CDR2 reads SYDVKM. V gave up 3 bases and J gave up 5 bases, with 13 bases separating them. This CDR3 is built from 14 residues. In DNA form, the CDR3 reads TGTGCCAGCAGTTTGAGCGACACCGGTTATGGCTACACCTTC. Translated, it gives CASSLSDTGYGYTF.

This chain joins TRBV9 and TRBJ2-3; 8 bases fit TRBD2. After removal of 7 bases from V and 3 bases from J, the junction contained 10 bases not matched to a gene. The CDR3 has 15 residues. The V gene's germline CDR1 is SGDLS and CDR2 YYNGEE. DNA of the CDR3: TGTGCCAGCTCCTCGACGGGGGGGGATACAGATACGCAGTATTTT. Encoded protein: CASSSTGGDTDTQYF.

The CDR3 DNA follows: TGTGCCAGCAGCTTGAGTTGGGGGTCCCCCTACAATGAGCAGTTCTTC. Encoded protein: CASSLSWGSPYNEQFF. The chain carries TRBV7-2 and TRBJ2-1; tentatively, D is TRBD1 or TRBD2 (5 bases each). Germline values: CDR1 SGHTA, CDR2 FQGNSA. CDR3 size: 16 residues. V was trimmed by 3 bases and J by 2 bases, leaving 14 bases between them.

This chain joins TRBV5-1 and TRBJ2-3; TRBD1 might be the D (5 bases). The CDR3 has 15 amino acids. V lost 2 bases to trimming and J lost 2 bases, with 12 bases between them. Germline V gene sequence: CDR1 SGHRS, CDR2 YFSETQ. The CDR3 reads CASSLLPDNTDTQYF. The CDR3 DNA is TGCGCCAGCAGCTTATTACCGGACAACACAGATACGCAGTATTTT.

The chain recombines TRBV5-8 with TRBJ1-1; no definite D call. Trimming stripped 2 bases from V and 10 bases from J, with 12 bases between. Germline V gene lookup returns CDR1 SGHTS and CDR2 YDEGEE. This CDR3 has 12 amino acids. The CDR3 sequence: CASSFGGEGAFF. The CDR3 DNA reads TGTGCCAGCAGCTTTGGTGGGGAGGGAGCTTTCTTT.

This chain joins TRBV5-6 and TRBJ1-5; tentatively, D is TRBD1 (5 bases). This CDR3 has 13 residues. Per the germline V gene, CDR1 is SGHDT and CDR2 is YYEEEE. V shed 0 bases and J shed 7 bases, with 8 bases lying between them. The DNA for the CDR3 is TGTGCCAGCAGCTTGGGTTGGGGCCAGCCCCAGCATTTT. Its protein is CASSLGWGQPQHF.

This clone was observed a single time. V and J are TRBV27 and TRBJ1-6; 7 positions match TRBD1. V lost 3 bases and J lost 7; bases outside the gene matches: 6. The germline CDR1 and CDR2 sequences are MNHEY and SMNVEV (reference sequence). CDR3 length equals 15 residues. The CDR3 DNA sequence: TGTGCCAGCAGTTTGCCCAGGGGGTTGAATTCACCCCTCCACTTT. Its protein product is CASSLPRGLNSPLHF.

This chain joins TRBV9 and TRBJ2-7; D may be TRBD1 (6 bases). V lost 4 bases and J lost 5, with 16 bases in between. Germline V gene sequence: CDR1 SGDLS, CDR2 YYNGEE. The CDR3 loop spans 14 amino acids. The CDR3 region has the DNA TGTGCCAGCAGCCCACAGGGAAACGAAGACGAGCAGTACTTC. Translating it yields CASSPQGNEDEQYF.

Turning to this clone: This CDR3 is also generated by other DNA sequences in the sample. The chain is built from TRBV19 and TRBJ2-7; TRBD2 is a possible D gene (6 bases). This CDR3 contains 13 residues. Trimming shortened V by 5 bases and J by 1 base, and 9 bases separated the two germline ends. Germline CDR1 reads LNHDA; CDR2 reads SQIVND (reference sequence). The CDR3 spells CASSAGPSYEQYF. CDR3 coding DNA: TGTGCCAGTAGTGCGGGACCTTCCTACGAGCAGTACTTC.

The chain employs TRBV27 and TRBJ1-5; D is unclear. The CDR3 length is 15 residues. The germline V and J ends were trimmed by 3 bases and 2 bases, with 11 bases remaining between them. The germline CDR1 and CDR2 sequences are MNHEY and SMNVEV (reference sequence). The CDR3 DNA reads TGTGCCAGCAGTTTGTCCCTATTCGGCAATCAGCCCCAGCATTTT. Translating it yields CASSLSLFGNQPQHF.

The CDR3 nucleotides are TGCGCCAGCAGCTTGGCCCCCCGCACCGGGGAGCTGTTTTTT. It codes for CASSLAPRTGELFF. The rearrangement links TRBV5-1 to TRBJ2-2; D is unclear. The germline CDR1 and CDR2 sequences are SGHRS and YFSETQ. The CDR3 length is 14 residues. V lost 0 bases to trimming and J lost 4 bases, with 7 bases between them.

CDR3 in amino acids: CASSEAGRGSTDTQYF. The CDR3 DNA reads as TGTGCCAGCAGTGAAGCGGGTCGGGGGTCGACAGATACGCAGTATTTT. V and J are TRBV6-1 and TRBJ2-3, with a possible D match to TRBD2 (6 bases). Germline V gene sequence: CDR1 MNHNS, CDR2 SASEGT. Trimming shortened V by 0 bases and J by 3 bases, and 13 bases separated the two germline ends. The CDR3 has 16 amino acids.

V and J are TRBV5-1 and TRBJ2-2, with D hard to call. The V end lost 4 bases, the J end lost 1 base, and 11 bases lay between the germline ends. Germline CDR1 and CDR2: SGHRS and YFSETQ. The CDR3 has 15 residues. The chain's CDR3 is CASSPWSGNTGELFF. The CDR3 DNA follows: TGCGCCAGCAGCCCTTGGTCCGGGAACACCGGGGAGCTGTTTTTT.

The chain carries TRBV11-2 and TRBJ2-3; possibly TRBD2 for D (5 bases). The V gene lost 1 base and the J gene lost 3 bases, with 14 bases spanning the gap. The CDR3 sequence is 16 residues long. Germline V gene sequence: CDR1 SGHAT, CDR2 FQNNGV. CDR3 in DNA: TGTGCCAGCAGCTTAGGGTGGGCACCGGGGACAGATACGCAGTATTTT. Translated: CASSLGWAPGTDTQYF.